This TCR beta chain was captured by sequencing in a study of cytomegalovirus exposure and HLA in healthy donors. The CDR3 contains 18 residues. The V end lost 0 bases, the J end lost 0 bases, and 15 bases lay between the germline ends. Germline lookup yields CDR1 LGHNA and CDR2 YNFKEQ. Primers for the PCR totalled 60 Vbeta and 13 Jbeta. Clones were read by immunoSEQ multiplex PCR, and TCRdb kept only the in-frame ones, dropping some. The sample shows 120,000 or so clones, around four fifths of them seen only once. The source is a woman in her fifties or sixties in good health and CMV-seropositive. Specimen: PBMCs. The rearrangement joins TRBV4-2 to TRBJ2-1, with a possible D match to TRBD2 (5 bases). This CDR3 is CASSQDPYAGRSYNEQFF. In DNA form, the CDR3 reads TGTGCCAGCAGCCAAGATCCCTATGCGGGCCGCTCCTACAATGAGCAGTTCTTC.